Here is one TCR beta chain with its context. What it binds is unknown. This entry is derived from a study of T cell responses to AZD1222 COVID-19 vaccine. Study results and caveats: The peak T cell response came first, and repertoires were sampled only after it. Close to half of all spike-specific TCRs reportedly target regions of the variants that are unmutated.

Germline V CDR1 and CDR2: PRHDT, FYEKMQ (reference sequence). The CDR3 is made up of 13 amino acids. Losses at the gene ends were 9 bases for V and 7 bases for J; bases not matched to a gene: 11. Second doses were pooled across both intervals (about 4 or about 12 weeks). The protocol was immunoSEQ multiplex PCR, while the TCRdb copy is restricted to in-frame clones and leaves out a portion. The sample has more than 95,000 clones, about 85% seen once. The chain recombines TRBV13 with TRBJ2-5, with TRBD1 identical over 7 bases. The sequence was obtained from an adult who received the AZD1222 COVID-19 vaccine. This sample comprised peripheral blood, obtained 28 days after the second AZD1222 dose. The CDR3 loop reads CASRGPRGRTQYF. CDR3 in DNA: TGTGCCAGTAGGGGGCCCAGGGGACGGACCCAGTACTTC.